This is a list of T cell receptor beta chains from one sample in a study of T cells in Graves' hyperthyroidism and ophthalmopathy. One entry per CDR3 protein, called by TCRdb with MiXCR from the multiplex PCR reads. The sample includes about 530,000 distinct CDR3 sequences, over 15% of them seen just once. Specimen: blood. The source of these receptors is a woman younger than 35 with Graves' ophthalmopathy. The CDR3 runs from the conserved cysteine through the conserved F or W. A D gene is named only where the DNA matches it firmly. Rows give clone size only sometimes, using once, few, many, or a class for an expanded clone.

>TRBV5-1|TRBJ2-7|17|-|-
TGCGCCAGCAGCTTGGTGCCGACGGGACCGACAACCTACGAGCAGTACTTC
CASSLVPTGPTTYEQYF
>TRBV6-5|TRBJ1-1|14|-|TRBD1
TGTGCCAGCAGTTACGCACAGGGGGGCACTGAAGCTTTCTTT
CASSYAQGGTEAFF
>TRBV2|TRBJ2-3|16|many|-
TGTGCCAGCAGTGATGAAGTGGGCAGGGTTACAGATACGCAGTATTTT
CASSDEVGRVTDTQYF
>TRBV5-1|TRBJ1-2|14|-|-
TGCGCCAGCAGCTTGTCAGATGCTAACTATGGCTACACCTTC
CASSLSDANYGYTF
>TRBV10-3|TRBJ2-5|16|many|TRBD2
TGTGCCATCAGTAGAACGGGACTAGCGGGATTGGAGACCCAGTACTTC
CAISRTGLAGLETQYF
>TRBV24-1|TRBJ2-2|19|once|TRBD1
TGTGCCACCAGTCACAGTAAATATCGAGGGGGCCTGAACACCGGGGAGCTGTTTTTT
CATSHSKYRGGLNTGELFF
>TRBV9|TRBJ2-2|16|few|TRBD2
TGTGCCAGCAGCTCCCTAGCGGGGGGAACCACCGGGGAGCTGTTTTTT
CASSSLAGGTTGELFF
>TRBV9|TRBJ2-5|15|-|TRBD1
TGTGCCAGCAGCGGGACAGGGGACACTCGGGGGACCCAGTACTTC
CASSGTGDTRGTQYF
>TRBV20-1|TRBJ2-1|17|-|-
TGCAGTGCTAACATGCCTGTTGGTCGGAGCTCCTACAATGAGCAGTTCTTC
CSANMPVGRSSYNEQFF
>TRBV28|TRBJ2-7|15|-|TRBD1
TGTGCCAGCAGCACCGGGACAGGCCTTTCCTACGAGCAGTACTTC
CASSTGTGLSYEQYF